Listed here are 27 T cell receptor beta chains from one sample, sequenced in a study of Ad26.COV2.S vaccination and SARS-CoV-2 variants. Method: immunoSEQ multiplex PCR; TCRdb's copy keeps in-frame clones and lacks some. Here the sample spans around 140,000 clones, around 86% being singletons. The source material was peripheral blood, sampled after recovery from COVID-19. The receptors shown here come from a human donor who had recovered from COVID-19.

The chain joins TRBV25-1 to TRBJ2-2, with 8 positions matching TRBD1. Germline V gene sequence: CDR1 MGHDK, CDR2 SYGVNS. There are 14 residues in the CDR3. J gave up 6 bases and V 5 bases, and 5 bases lay outside the gene matches. The CDR3 here is CASSPRTGPGELFF. The CDR3 DNA reads TGTGCCAGCAGTCCCCGGACAGGGCCCGGGGAGCTGTTTTTT.

This chain joins TRBV19 and TRBJ1-5; possible D gene TRBD1, 5 bases. V dropped 3 bases and J dropped 3 bases, with 9 bases sitting between them. The germline V gene has CDR1 LNHDA and CDR2 SQIVND (reference sequence). The CDR3 is made up of 14 amino acids. The CDR3 nucleotides read TGTGCCAGTAGTATTGGGGGTTTCAATCAGCCCCAGCATTTT. This codes for CASSIGGFNQPQHF.

The rearrangement uses TRBV5-1 and TRBJ2-7; 10 bases match TRBD1. The CDR3 consists of 16 residues. Germline loops: CDR1 SGHRS, CDR2 YFSETQ. Unmatched junction bases numbered 9, after V lost 4 bases and J lost 2 bases. As DNA, the CDR3 is TGCGCCAGCAGCCTCGCCTCCGGGACAGGGGCCTACGAGCAGTACTTC. Translated: CASSLASGTGAYEQYF. The full variable domain, its missing parts supplied by reference TRBV5-1 and TRBJ2-7, is KAGVTQTPRYLIKTRGQQVTLSCSPISGHRSVSWYQQTPGQGLQFLFEYFSETQRNKGNFPGRFSGRQFSNSRSEMNVSTLELGDSALYLCASSLASGTGAYEQYFGPGTRLTVT.

The chain employs TRBV18 and TRBJ1-4; possibly TRBD1 for D (5 bases). The CDR3 consists of 16 residues. V was shortened by 4 bases and J by 5 bases, with 17 bases between the two germline ends. Germline V gene lookup returns CDR1 KGHSH and CDR2 LQKENI. CDR3 protein: CASSQRQLESNEKLFF. The CDR3 nucleotides read TGTGCCAGCTCACAAAGACAGTTAGAGTCAAATGAAAAACTGTTTTTT.

This clone appeared a few times. The V call is TRBV30, the J call TRBJ1-5; TRBD1 might be the D (5 bases). V lost 1 base to trimming and J lost 5 bases, with 9 bases between them. Germline V gene lookup returns CDR1 GTSNPN and CDR2 SVGIG (reference sequence). This CDR3 contains 13 residues. The CDR3 is CAWSDAGYQPQHF. DNA for the CDR3: TGTGCCTGGAGTGATGCAGGGTATCAGCCCCAGCATTTT.

The chain has TRBV2 and TRBJ1-5; possibly TRBD1 for D (5 bases). Trimming left V 6 bases short and J 0 bases short, with 12 bases between. Germline values: CDR1 SNHLY, CDR2 FYNNEI. The CDR3 runs to 15 residues. The CDR3 nucleotides read TGTGCCAGCAGAGAACGCAGGGATAGCAATCAGCCCCAGCATTTT. This codes for CASRERRDSNQPQHF.

The V and J genes are TRBV6-5 and TRBJ1-3; D unclear. V gave up 2 bases and J gave up 0 bases, with 11 bases separating them. The germline V gene encodes CDR1 MNHEY and CDR2 SVGAGI. The CDR3 runs 16 residues. The CDR3 is CASSYGGRSSGNTIYF. The CDR3 nucleotides are TGTGCCAGCAGTTACGGCGGCAGAAGCTCTGGAAACACCATATATTTT.

CDR3 sequence reads: CASTPGRGPSYGYTF. DNA of the CDR3: TGTGCCAGCACCCCGGGACGGGGGCCTTCCTATGGCTACACCTTC. The gene calls are TRBV6-5 and TRBJ1-2, with D perhaps matching TRBD1 (6 bases). V was clipped by 7 bases and J by 4 bases, with 19 bases between them. The germline V gene encodes CDR1 MNHEY and CDR2 SVGAGI. The CDR3 totals 15 residues.

This clone was detected only once. This chain connects TRBV7-9 to TRBJ2-3, with 7 bases that match TRBD2. The length of the CDR3 is 16 residues. Germline CDR1 and CDR2: SEHNR and FQNEAQ (reference sequence). V was clipped by 0 bases and J by 2 bases; unmatched bases: 5. DNA for the CDR3: TGTGCCAGCAGCTTAGCCCTAGCGGCGGACACAGATACGCAGTATTTT. This gives the protein CASSLALAADTDTQYF.

The J gene is TRBJ2-1, the V gene TRBV7-9, with D possibly being TRBD1 (5 bases). Trimming removed 1 base from V and 8 bases from J, with 15 bases in between. The CDR3 sequence is 15 residues long. Germline V gene lookup returns CDR1 SEHNR and CDR2 FQNEAQ (reference sequence). This chain's CDR3 is CASSLVMGQGDEQFF. For the CDR3, the DNA is TGTGCCAGCAGCTTAGTGATGGGGCAGGGCGATGAGCAGTTCTTC. Variable domain in full (rest from reference TRBV7-9 and TRBJ2-1): DTGVSQNPRHKITKRGQNVTFRCDPISEHNRLYWYRQTLGQGPEFLTYFQNEAQLEKSRLLSDRFSAERPKGSFSTLEIQRTEQGDSAMYLCASSLVMGQGDEQFFGPGTRLTVL.

The CDR3 sequence is CASSPAGGTGFRMNTEAFF. CDR3 coding DNA: TGTGCCAGCTCACCCGCGGGGGGGACAGGGTTTCGAATGAACACTGAAGCTTTCTTT. This rearrangement joins TRBV18 to TRBJ1-1; 9 bases map to TRBD1. The CDR3 contains 19 residues. CDR1 is KGHSH and CDR2 is LQKENI in the germline V gene. Trimming removed 3 bases from V and 0 bases from J; junction bases left unmatched: 14.

The V call is TRBV29-1, the J call TRBJ2-1; 10 nucleotides line up with TRBD2. The germline V gene has CDR1 SQVTM and CDR2 ANQGSEA. V dropped 7 bases and J dropped 5; count of bases not matched to a gene: 11. There are 15 residues in the CDR3. The CDR3 nucleotides are TGCAGCGCCCAGACCTTAGCGGGGGGAAACAATGAGCAGTTCTTC. Protein: CSAQTLAGGNNEQFF.

As concerns this clone: Different DNA sequences within this sample yield the same CDR3. V usage is TRBV27 and J usage is TRBJ2-7, with 8 positions matching TRBD1. The V gene end was trimmed by 3 bases and the J gene end by 3 bases; junction bases not matched to a gene: 1. Germline V CDR1 and CDR2: MNHEY, SMNVEV (reference sequence). CDR3 length: 13 residues. The CDR3 spells CASSFGQGYEQYF. The CDR3, as DNA: TGTGCCAGCAGTTTTGGACAGGGCTACGAGCAGTACTTC.

The rearrangement links TRBV6-5 to TRBJ1-1; unclear D gene. The CDR3 has 12 residues. CDR1 is MNHEY, CDR2 SVGAGI, per germline. V was trimmed by 7 bases and J by 5 bases, leaving 11 bases between them. The CDR3 loop reads CASIRWGTEAFF. DNA for the CDR3: TGTGCCAGCATTCGTTGGGGAACTGAAGCTTTCTTT.

This clone was observed a single time. The chain carries TRBV4-1 and TRBJ2-3; 7 bases line up with TRBD2. After removal of 2 bases from V and 10 bases from J, the junction contained 15 bases not matched to a gene. The CDR3 consists of 16 residues. Germline V gives CDR1 MGHRA, CDR2 YSYEKL. The CDR3, as DNA: TGCGCCAGCAGCCAACCCTCGGCGGGGCTAGCGGCAGCGCAGTATTTT. Protein sequence: CASSQPSAGLAAAQYF.

V and J are TRBV27 and TRBJ1-5; D gene unclear. The CDR3 has 13 amino acids. The germline V gene encodes CDR1 MNHEY and CDR2 SMNVEV (reference sequence). Trimming took off 2 bases at V and 6 bases at J, with 8 bases between the two ends. CDR3 DNA sequence: TGTGCCAGCAGTTTACATGAGACTCAGCCCCAGCATTTT. Its translation: CASSLHETQPQHF.

The genes are TRBV20-1 and TRBJ1-1; D not resolved. The CDR3 is 12 amino acids. Germline loops: CDR1 DFQATT, CDR2 SNEGSKA (reference sequence). The V gene lost 3 bases and the J gene lost 1 base, with 6 bases spanning the gap. The CDR3 reads CSASSPNTEAFF. For the CDR3, the DNA is TGCAGTGCTAGTAGTCCGAACACTGAAGCTTTCTTT.

The chain employs TRBV2 and TRBJ2-5; 10 bases agree with TRBD2. The trim removed 0 bases at V and 3 bases at J, leaving 4 bases unmatched. Germline loops: CDR1 SNHLY, CDR2 FYNNEI. This CDR3 comprises 16 residues. The CDR3 here is CASSEARAGGKETQYF. In DNA, the CDR3 is TGTGCCAGCAGTGAAGCGCGAGCGGGGGGGAAAGAGACCCAGTACTTC.

The rearrangement joins TRBV6-4 to TRBJ1-1; no firm D call. The germline gives CDR1 MRHNA, CDR2 SNTAGT. Deletions cut 2 bases from V and 2 bases from J, with 3 bases between. The CDR3 has 12 amino acids. The CDR3 DNA follows: TGTGCCAGCAGTGACAAAAACACTGAAGCTTTCTTT. It codes for CASSDKNTEAFF.

The rearrangement links TRBV27 to TRBJ1-5, with 7 bases identical to TRBD1. The V segment lost 3 bases and the J segment 8 bases; nucleotides outside the gene matches: 7. Germline-derived CDR1 and CDR2 are MNHEY and SMNVEV (reference sequence). The CDR3 spans 14 residues. The CDR3 sequence: CASSFRQGGEPQHF. The DNA of the CDR3 is TGTGCCAGCAGTTTCCGGCAGGGGGGGGAGCCCCAGCATTTT.

The rearrangement links TRBV28 to TRBJ2-1; D is perhaps TRBD2 (6 bases). This CDR3 has 15 amino acids. V lost 5 bases and J lost 5, with 16 bases in between. Germline assignment: CDR1 MDHEN and CDR2 SYDVKM. CDR3 nucleotide sequence: TGTGCCAGCAGTCCACCGGGGGTGTTAGACAATGAGCAGTTCTTC. The encoded protein is CASSPPGVLDNEQFF.

This clone turned up a few times. The chain has TRBV11-2 and TRBJ1-1; possible D gene TRBD1, 6 bases. The V gene lost 1 base and the J gene lost 5 bases, with 11 bases spanning the gap. CDR3 length: 14 residues. Per germline, CDR1 SGHAT and CDR2 FQNNGV. DNA of the CDR3: TGTGCCAGCAGCTTAGGAACAGGGTCAACTGAAGCTTTCTTT. Encoded protein: CASSLGTGSTEAFF.

This chain uses TRBV4-1 with TRBJ2-7; no clear D. V was clipped by 4 bases and J by 6 bases, with 16 bases between them. From germline, CDR1 is MGHRA and CDR2 YSYEKL. This CDR3 is 14 amino acids long. CDR3 loop: CASSPLPREREQYF. The CDR3 DNA sequence: TGCGCCAGCAGCCCCCTGCCCCGTGAACGCGAGCAGTACTTC.

The chain uses TRBV19 and TRBJ2-7, with 8 nucleotides matching TRBD2. This CDR3 has 14 residues. Losses at the gene ends were 1 base for V and 6 bases for J; bases not matched to a gene: 5. Germline CDR1 LNHDA, CDR2 SQIVND (reference sequence). DNA of the CDR3: TGTGCCAGTAGTATAGGCTATCTAGCGGGCGAGCAGTACTTC. Amino acid sequence: CASSIGYLAGEQYF. Supplemented by reference TRBV19 and TRBJ2-7, the full variable domain reads DGGITQSPKYLFRKEGQNVTLSCEQNLNHDAMYWYRQDPGQGLRLIYYSQIVNDFQKGDIAEGYSVSREKKESFPLTVTSAQKNPTAFYLCASSIGYLAGEQYFGPGTRLTVT.

The chain recombines TRBV6-2 or TRBV6-3 with TRBJ1-1, with TRBD1 as a possible D gene (5 bases). This CDR3 comprises 12 residues. V was clipped by 4 bases and J by 8 bases, with 11 bases between them. The germline V gene has CDR1 MNHEY and CDR2 SVGEGT. CDR3 region: CASSWGHEEAFF. In DNA form, the CDR3 reads TGTGCCAGCAGTTGGGGCCATGAGGAAGCTTTCTTT.

The V gene is TRBV28, the J gene TRBJ1-1; 7 bases fit TRBD1. The CDR3 contains 13 residues. V lost 3 bases and J lost 4; bases outside the gene matches: 2. Germline CDR1 and CDR2: MDHEN and SYDVKM. The CDR3 sequence is CASSFPGGTEAFF. The CDR3 region has the DNA TGTGCCAGCAGTTTCCCAGGGGGCACTGAAGCTTTCTTT.

This clone was seen just once. J is TRBJ1-1 and V is TRBV5-6; D is undetermined. This CDR3 comprises 12 residues. The germline V gene has CDR1 SGHDT and CDR2 YYEEEE. V was shortened by 3 bases and J by 4 bases, with 7 bases between the two germline ends. In DNA, the CDR3 is TGTGCCAGCAGCTCAAGCCCCACTGAAGCTTTCTTT. Translated, it gives CASSSSPTEAFF.